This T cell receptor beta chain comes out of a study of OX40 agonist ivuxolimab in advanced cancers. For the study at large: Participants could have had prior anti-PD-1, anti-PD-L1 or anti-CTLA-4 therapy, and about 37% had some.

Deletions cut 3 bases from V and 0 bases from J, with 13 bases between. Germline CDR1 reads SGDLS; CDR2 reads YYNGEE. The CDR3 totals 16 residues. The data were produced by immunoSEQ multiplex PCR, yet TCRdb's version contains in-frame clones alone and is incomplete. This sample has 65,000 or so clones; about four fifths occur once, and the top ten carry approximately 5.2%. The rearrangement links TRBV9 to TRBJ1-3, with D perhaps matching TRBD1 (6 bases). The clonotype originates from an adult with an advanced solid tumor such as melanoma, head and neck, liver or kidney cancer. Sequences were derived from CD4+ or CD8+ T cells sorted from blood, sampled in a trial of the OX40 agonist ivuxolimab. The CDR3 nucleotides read TGTGCCAGCAGCGGCTCACAGGGATACTCTGGAAACACCATATATTTT. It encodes CASSGSQGYSGNTIYF.